The 30 T cell receptor beta chains below all came from one sample that was sequenced in a study of blood T cell repertoires in COVID-19. Profiling relied on immunoSEQ multiplex PCR, and the TCRdb table lists in-frame clones only, not all of them. The sample has 320,000 or so clones; over 70% are singletons. The sample was PBMCs or T cells enriched from blood (not recorded which). These receptors were collected from a man aged 30-40 years who had recovered from COVID-19.

The CDR3 nucleotides are TGTGCCAGCAGCGTTGGACAGAGCGACTATGGCTACACCTTC. Amino acids: CASSVGQSDYGYTF. The chain joins TRBV9 to TRBJ1-2, with D possibly TRBD1 on 6 matching bases. Germline assignment: CDR1 SGDLS and CDR2 YYNGEE. CDR3 length equals 14 residues. Trimming left V 2 bases short and J 3 bases short, with 11 bases between.

The genes are TRBV29-1 and TRBJ1-1; 11 bases line up with TRBD1. Per germline, CDR1 SQVTM and CDR2 ANQGSEA. The CDR3 loop spans 14 amino acids. With 2 bases clipped from V and 4 bases from J, the junction kept 3 bases outside the gene matches. The CDR3 loop reads CSVEHGTGGTEAFF. CDR3 bases: TGCAGCGTTGAACACGGGACAGGGGGCACTGAAGCTTTCTTT.

This clone was detected only a few times. CDR3 bases: TGTGCCAGCAGCTCCTTGGGACAGGAGCAAGAGACCCAGTACTTC. Translating it yields CASSSLGQEQETQYF. The V gene is TRBV7-9, the J gene TRBJ2-5; 8 nucleotides line up with TRBD1. Trimming at V came to 4 bases and at J to 2 bases, leaving 6 bases not matched to a gene. Germline V gives CDR1 SEHNR, CDR2 FQNEAQ (reference sequence). The CDR3 is made up of 15 amino acids.

This chain links TRBV2 with TRBJ2-5, with 9 bases that match TRBD1. The germline V gene encodes CDR1 SNHLY and CDR2 FYNNEI. The CDR3 runs to 15 residues. The junction had 11 bases not matched to a gene; V was cut back by 8 bases and J by 4 bases. CDR3 in DNA: TGTGCCAGCGACGATGGACAGGGGATTACAGAGACCCAGTACTTC. This codes for CASDDGQGITETQYF. The entire variable domain, with the rest obtained from reference TRBV2 and TRBJ2-5, is as follows: EPEVTQTPSHQVTQMGQEVILRCVPISNHLYFYWYRQILGQKVEFLVSFYNNEISEKSEIFDDQFSVERPDGSNFTLKIRSTKLEDSAMYFCASDDGQGITETQYFGPGTRLLVL.

As for this clone: Other nucleotide sequences in the sample specify the same CDR3. This chain uses TRBV7-6 with TRBJ2-1, with TRBD2 identical over 14 bases. CDR3 size: 16 residues. The germline gives CDR1 SGHVS, CDR2 FNYEAQ. J lost 4 bases, V lost 1 base, and 0 bases had no gene match. CDR3 sequence: CASSLGTSGGYNEQFF. CDR3 DNA sequence: TGTGCCAGCAGCTTAGGGACTAGCGGGGGGTACAATGAGCAGTTCTTC.

J is TRBJ2-1 and V is TRBV9; 7 bases agree with TRBD2. J was trimmed by 7 bases and V by 3 bases; bases with no gene match: 10. Per the germline V gene, CDR1 is SGDLS and CDR2 is YYNGEE. This CDR3 region has 15 residues. The CDR3 reads CASSGGGTLRNEQFF. The CDR3 DNA reads as TGTGCCAGCAGCGGGGGGGGGACCCTAAGAAATGAGCAGTTCTTC.

This chain uses TRBV5-1 with TRBJ2-7; the match to TRBD1 covers 7 bases. J lost 3 bases, V lost 4 bases, and 10 bases had no gene match. The CDR3 runs to 15 residues. CDR1 is SGHRS, CDR2 YFSETQ, per germline. CDR3 residues: CASSTEGTESYEQYF. CDR3 bases: TGCGCCAGCAGCACCGAGGGGACAGAAAGCTACGAGCAGTACTTC.

V usage is TRBV28 and J usage is TRBJ2-2, with TRBD2 matching 7 bases. Germline loops: CDR1 MDHEN, CDR2 SYDVKM. V shed 5 bases and J 5 bases; nucleotides not matched to a gene: 8. The CDR3 is 15 amino acids. This CDR3 reads CASSTGRRETGELFF. In nucleotides, the CDR3 is TGTGCCAGCAGTACCGGGAGGAGGGAGACCGGGGAGCTGTTTTTT.

The chain joins TRBV7-9 to TRBJ2-7; D is perhaps TRBD2 (5 bases). The CDR3 is 13 amino acids. From germline, CDR1 is SEHNR and CDR2 FQNEAQ (reference sequence). Trimming pared 3 bases from V and 6 bases from J, leaving 12 bases between. The CDR3 DNA sequence: TGTGCCAGCAGCTTGGGAAGGGCGGGCGAGCAGTACTTC. The encoded protein is CASSLGRAGEQYF.

The J gene is TRBJ1-1, the V gene TRBV11-3, with a possible D match to TRBD1 (6 bases). V lost 6 bases and J lost 2, with 16 bases in between. The CDR3 has 15 amino acids. From germline, CDR1 is SGHNT and CDR2 YENEEA. The CDR3 region has the DNA TGTGCCAGCAGTGTTAACGGACAGTTAAACACTGAAGCTTTCTTT. Its protein is CASSVNGQLNTEAFF.

CDR3 amino acids: CASSPRQVPNTGELFF. The CDR3 nucleotides are TGTGCCAGCAGTCCTCGACAGGTCCCAAACACCGGGGAGCTGTTTTTT. The chain is built from TRBV27 and TRBJ2-2; D possibly corresponds to TRBD1 (6 bases). V lost 5 bases and J lost 2, with 15 bases in between. The CDR3 length is 16 residues. The germline V gene encodes CDR1 MNHEY and CDR2 SMNVEV (reference sequence).

This rearrangement joins TRBV24-1 to TRBJ2-3; 10 bases are a match to TRBD1. In germline, CDR1 is KGHDR, CDR2 SFDVKD. The CDR3 covers 17 residues. J was trimmed by 2 bases and V by 3 bases; bases with no gene match: 7. As DNA, the CDR3 is TGTGCCACCAGTGATAGGGACAGGGGCGATCTCACAGATACGCAGTATTTT. Protein sequence: CATSDRDRGDLTDTQYF.

The J gene is TRBJ2-3, the V gene TRBV5-1, with 7 nucleotides matching TRBD2. The ends lost 4 bases at V and 3 bases at J; junction bases unmatched: 8. Looked up from germline, CDR1 is SGHRS and CDR2 is YFSETQ. CDR3 length: 15 residues. CDR3 residues: CASSPPVRGTDTQYF. Here the CDR3 DNA reads TGCGCCAGCAGCCCCCCTGTGCGGGGGACAGATACGCAGTATTTT.

In this sample, this clone turned up a few times. The V gene is TRBV9, the J gene TRBJ2-2, with D perhaps TRBD1 (6 bases). The CDR3 loop spans 15 amino acids. The V gene's germline CDR1 is SGDLS and CDR2 YYNGEE. V was pared by 4 bases and J by 0 bases, with 10 bases between. As DNA, the CDR3 is TGTGCCAGCAGCCGTCGGGACACGAACACCGGGGAGCTGTTTTTT. This translates into CASSRRDTNTGELFF. Supplemented by reference TRBV9 and TRBJ2-2, the full variable domain reads DSGVTQTPKHLITATGQRVTLRCSPRSGDLSVYWYQQSLDQGLQFLIQYYNGEERAKGNILERFSAQQFPDLHSELNLSSLELGDSALYFCASSRRDTNTGELFFGEGSRLTVL.

This chain links TRBV5-1 with TRBJ1-1, with unresolved D. CDR1 and CDR2 from the germline V gene are SGHRS and YFSETQ. The CDR3 covers 14 residues. Trimming took 0 bases from V and 2 from J, leaving 8 bases between them. The DNA of the CDR3 is TGCGCCAGCAGCTTGGCAACCAGAAACACTGAAGCTTTCTTT. Translated: CASSLATRNTEAFF.

The V gene is TRBV5-1, the J gene TRBJ2-1; 7 bases align to TRBD2. V was pared by 4 bases and J by 2 bases, with 9 bases of the junction left unmatched. CDR1 and CDR2 from the germline V gene are SGHRS and YFSETQ. The CDR3 runs 16 residues. CDR3 in DNA: TGCGCCAGCAGCCCAACCGGACTAGGGCCCTACAATGAGCAGTTCTTC. Residues: CASSPTGLGPYNEQFF.

This clone was detected once. In nucleotides, the CDR3 is TGTGCCAGCAGTGCCCCGAGTAATTCCTACGAGCAGTACTTC. Amino acid sequence: CASSAPSNSYEQYF. The chain combines TRBV2 with TRBJ2-7, with no clear D. Trimming cost V 4 bases and J 1 base, with 11 bases left between them. CDR3 length equals 14 residues. Germline values: CDR1 SNHLY, CDR2 FYNNEI.

The rearrangement uses TRBV5-1 and TRBJ2-3; the match to TRBD2 covers 9 bases. The CDR3 totals 17 residues. Germline V lookup: CDR1 SGHRS, CDR2 YFSETQ. V lost 4 bases and J lost 3; bases outside the gene matches: 12. The CDR3 DNA follows: TGCGCCAGCAGCCCTACTGGCGGGGGGGCCGGGACAGATACGCAGTATTTT. Translating gives CASSPTGGGAGTDTQYF. Full variable domain (rest looked up from reference TRBV5-1 and TRBJ2-3): KAGVTQTPRYLIKTRGQQVTLSCSPISGHRSVSWYQQTPGQGLQFLFEYFSETQRNKGNFPGRFSGRQFSNSRSEMNVSTLELGDSALYLCASSPTGGGAGTDTQYFGPGTRLTVL.

V usage is TRBV9 and J usage is TRBJ2-5; the match to TRBD2 covers 8 bases. The CDR3 is 15 residues long. Germline loops: CDR1 SGDLS, CDR2 YYNGEE. The J segment lost 1 base and the V segment lost 3 bases, leaving 5 bases of the junction unmatched. This CDR3 is CASSEGLGLQETQYF. As DNA, the CDR3 is TGTGCCAGCAGCGAGGGACTAGGCCTCCAAGAGACCCAGTACTTC.

V usage is TRBV2 and J usage is TRBJ2-7, with 8 bases aligning to TRBD1. J gave up 1 base and V 7 bases, and 3 bases lay outside the gene matches. Germline V gene data show CDR1 as SNHLY and CDR2 as FYNNEI. This CDR3 contains 13 residues. DNA for the CDR3: TGTGCCAGCAAGAGACAGGGGTCCTACGAGCAGTACTTC. It is translated as CASKRQGSYEQYF.

V gene TRBV7-9 combines with J gene TRBJ2-1, with 9 bases lining up with TRBD1. The V and J ends lost 4 bases and 10 bases, in that order; junction bases with no gene match: 5. Germline lookup yields CDR1 SEHNR and CDR2 FQNEAQ (reference sequence). The CDR3 sequence is 13 residues long. This chain's CDR3 is CASSYTGGAEQFF. CDR3 DNA sequence: TGTGCCAGCAGCTACACAGGGGGCGCAGAGCAGTTCTTC.

V gene TRBV5-1 combines with J gene TRBJ1-6; a weak D match, TRBD1 (5 bases). This CDR3 contains 14 residues. The germline gives CDR1 SGHRS, CDR2 YFSETQ. Trimming cost V 0 bases and J 4 bases, with 5 bases left between them. The CDR3 nucleotides are TGCGCCAGCAGCTTGGGACAGTATAATTCACCCCTCCACTTT. This sequence encodes CASSLGQYNSPLHF.

The V and J genes are TRBV6-5 and TRBJ2-3; 13 positions agree with TRBD2. Germline V gene lookup returns CDR1 MNHEY and CDR2 SVGAGI. V lost 8 bases and J lost 5; bases outside the gene matches: 7. This CDR3 spans 15 amino acids. The CDR3 DNA follows: TGTGCCAGCCAAACTAGCGGGGGGGCCTTAGATACGCAGTATTTT. Translating gives CASQTSGGALDTQYF.

The V call is TRBV10-2, the J call TRBJ2-3; 7 bases match TRBD2. The CDR3 runs 14 residues. CDR1 WSHSY and CDR2 SAAADI come from the germline V gene. Unmatched junction bases numbered 6, after V lost 6 bases and J lost 3 bases. CDR3 nucleotides: TGCGCCAGCAGGGCAGGGAGGGGTACAGATACGCAGTATTTT. It translates to CASRAGRGTDTQYF.

The J gene is TRBJ1-5, the V gene TRBV6-1; no definite D call. Looked up from germline, CDR1 is MNHNS and CDR2 is SASEGT. The V end was cut by 1 base, the J end by 5 bases, with 9 bases between. The CDR3 consists of 14 residues. The CDR3 sequence is CASSEGQAYQPQHF. Here the CDR3 DNA reads TGTGCCAGCAGTGAAGGGCAGGCATATCAGCCCCAGCATTTT.

This clone appeared many times. This sequence joins TRBV9 and TRBJ2-1, with D perhaps matching TRBD2 (6 bases). Trimming stripped 3 bases from V and 7 bases from J, with 14 bases between. The CDR3 covers 14 residues. The V gene's germline CDR1 is SGDLS and CDR2 YYNGEE. CDR3 region: CASSGRGSVNEQFF. The CDR3 DNA reads TGTGCCAGCAGCGGCCGGGGGAGTGTGAATGAGCAGTTCTTC.

The genes are TRBV24-1 and TRBJ2-7; D gene ambiguous. Trimming took 3 bases from V and 6 from J, leaving 11 bases between them. This CDR3 has 13 amino acids. Germline V CDR1 and CDR2: KGHDR, SFDVKD. The CDR3 reads CATSDRFYPEQYF. CDR3 sequence (DNA): TGTGCCACCAGTGATCGTTTCTACCCCGAGCAGTACTTC.

The rearrangement joins TRBV24-1 to TRBJ2-2; the D gene is possibly TRBD1 (6 bases). Germline V gives CDR1 KGHDR, CDR2 SFDVKD. Trimming pared 6 bases from V and 4 bases from J, leaving 14 bases between. The CDR3 is made up of 15 amino acids. DNA for the CDR3: TGTGCCACCAGTAACCACAGGGTTTCCACCGGGGAGCTGTTTTTT. The encoded protein is CATSNHRVSTGELFF.

The chain couples TRBV5-1 to TRBJ2-3, with 7 positions matching TRBD1. The germline CDR1 and CDR2 sequences are SGHRS and YFSETQ. Trimming took 4 bases from V and 2 from J; bases not matched to a gene: 7. This CDR3 is 15 amino acids long. CDR3 in amino acids: CASSHGQDPTDTQYF. CDR3 nucleotide sequence: TGCGCCAGCAGCCACGGACAGGACCCCACAGATACGCAGTATTTT.

The chain has TRBV7-9 and TRBJ1-1, with a tentative D call TRBD1 (6 bases). With 5 bases removed from V and 5 bases from J, the gap between germline ends came to 15 bases. The CDR3 covers 14 residues. Germline-derived CDR1 and CDR2 are SEHNR and FQNEAQ (reference sequence). The CDR3 DNA follows: TGTGCCAGCAGCCACGGCCAGGGGTTAACTGAAGCTTTCTTT. Residues: CASSHGQGLTEAFF.